The 8 T cell receptor beta chains listed next were all sequenced from one sample in a study of tumour-infiltrating T cells in Burkitt lymphoma. TCRdb's table, derived via immunoSEQ multiplex PCR, lists solely in-frame clones and lacks some. The sample lists under 2,000 clones, over 40% occurring once. The sample was tumor tissue. The origin of the receptors is a human donor with Burkitt lymphoma.

J is TRBJ1-4 and V is TRBV29-1, with 7 bases fitting TRBD1. V dropped 7 bases and J dropped 7; count of bases not matched to a gene: 12. CDR1 and CDR2 from the germline V gene are SQVTM and ANQGSEA. The CDR3 is made up of 14 amino acids. The CDR3 DNA is TGCAGCGCCAGGGGGGGCGCAGAGGGTGAAAAACTGTTTTTT. Protein sequence: CSARGGAEGEKLFF.

The chain links TRBV9 to TRBJ1-4; possibly TRBD1 for D (6 bases). V shed 4 bases and J shed 4 bases, with 11 bases lying between them. Germline V gene lookup returns CDR1 SGDLS and CDR2 YYNGEE. The CDR3 extends over 14 amino acids. CDR3 in DNA: TGTGCCAGCAGCACCCGACAGGATAATGAAAAACTGTTTTTT. Protein product: CASSTRQDNEKLFF.

This clone was detected only a few times. This rearrangement joins TRBV28 to TRBJ2-5; D remains unclear. The V end was cut by 5 bases, the J end by 1 base, with 14 bases between. Germline V CDR1 and CDR2: MDHEN, SYDVKM. This CDR3 has 15 residues. The CDR3 bases are TGTGCCAGCAGTGCCTCCCCGGTAAGCCAAGAGACCCAGTACTTC. Amino acids: CASSASPVSQETQYF. The full variable domain, in which reference TRBV28 and TRBJ2-5 provide the parts outside the CDR3, is DVKVTQSSRYLVKRTGEKVFLECVQDMDHENMFWYRQDPGLGLRLIYFSYDVKMKEKGDIPEGYSVSREKKERFSLILESASTNQTSMYLCASSASPVSQETQYFGPGTRLLVL.

This clone was picked up a small number of times. The genes are TRBV7-3 and TRBJ2-7; 7 nucleotides align to TRBD2. The CDR3 runs 13 residues. CDR1 is SGHTA, CDR2 FQGTGA, per germline. With 5 bases clipped from V and 7 bases from J, the junction kept 8 bases outside the gene matches. The CDR3 region has the DNA TGTGCCAGCAGCCGGGGCTCGGGGGGAGAGCAGTACTTC. Translating it yields CASSRGSGGEQYF.

This rearrangement joins TRBV12-5 to TRBJ1-5; D possibly corresponds to TRBD1 (5 bases). This CDR3 spans 17 amino acids. Trimming cost V 1 base and J 3 bases, with 16 bases left between them. The germline V gene has CDR1 LGHNT and CDR2 FRNRAP. This CDR3 is CASGLGGGVEFNQPQHF. CDR3 coding DNA: TGTGCTAGTGGTTTGGGGGGCGGGGTTGAATTCAATCAGCCCCAGCATTTT.

V and J are TRBV4-2 and TRBJ1-2; D remains ambiguous. V lost 0 bases and J 5 bases, leaving 13 bases between the germline ends. Germline V CDR1 and CDR2: LGHNA, YNFKEQ. This CDR3 has 15 residues. CDR3 amino acids: CASSQEENSGYGYTF. CDR3 DNA: TGTGCCAGCAGCCAAGAGGAAAATTCTGGGTATGGCTACACCTTC.

This chain joins TRBV18 and TRBJ2-2, with D possibly called TRBD1 or TRBD2 (5 bases each). CDR1 is KGHSH, CDR2 LQKENI, per germline. The CDR3 length is 15 residues. V lost 2 bases and J 0 bases, leaving 7 bases between the germline ends. CDR3 in DNA: TGTGCCAGCTCACCAACGGGACCGAACACCGGGGAGCTGTTTTTT. This translates into CASSPTGPNTGELFF.

The chain employs TRBV6-5 and TRBJ2-1, with 11 bases matching TRBD1. The CDR3 is 15 residues long. The junction had 5 bases not matched to a gene; V was cut back by 5 bases and J by 5 bases. Germline V gives CDR1 MNHEY, CDR2 SVGAGI. DNA for the CDR3: TGTGCCAGCAGTACTCCGGGACAGGGGGACAATGAGCAGTTCTTC. Amino acids: CASSTPGQGDNEQFF.